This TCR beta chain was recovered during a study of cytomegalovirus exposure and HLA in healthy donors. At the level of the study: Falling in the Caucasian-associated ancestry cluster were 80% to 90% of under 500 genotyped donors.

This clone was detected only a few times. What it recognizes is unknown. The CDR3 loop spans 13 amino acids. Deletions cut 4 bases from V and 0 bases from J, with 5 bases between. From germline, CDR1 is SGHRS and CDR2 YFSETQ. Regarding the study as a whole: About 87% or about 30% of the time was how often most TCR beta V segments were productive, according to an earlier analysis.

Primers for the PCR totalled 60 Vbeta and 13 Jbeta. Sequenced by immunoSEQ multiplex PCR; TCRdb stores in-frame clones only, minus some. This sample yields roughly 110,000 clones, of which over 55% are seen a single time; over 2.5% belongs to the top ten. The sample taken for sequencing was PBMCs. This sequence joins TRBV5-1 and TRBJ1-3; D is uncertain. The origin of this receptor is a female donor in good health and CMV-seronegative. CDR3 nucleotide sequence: TGCGCCAGCAGCCCCTTCTCTGGAAACACCATATATTTT. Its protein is CASSPFSGNTIYF.